The rows below give T cell receptor beta chains drawn from one sample of a study of blood T cell repertoires in COVID-19. Only in-frame clones appear in the TCRdb table, and some are missing; sequencing was by immunoSEQ multiplex PCR. Altogether 130,000 to 150,000 clones are present, just under 85% being singletons, with the ten largest covering approximately 2.9%. Sequencing input: peripheral blood. Receptors originate from a woman older than 75 with acute or convalescent COVID-19. CDR3s leave out the opening cysteine and the closing phenylalanine or tryptophan.

j_call: TRBJ1-5
cdr3_length: 13
v_call: TRBV2
cdr3_aa: ASSSQGTGDQPQH

j_call: TRBJ2-3
cdr3_length: 12
v_call: TRBV11-3
cdr3_aa: ASSLDQNSNTQY

j_call: TRBJ1-1
cdr3_length: 13
v_call: TRBV5-5
cdr3_aa: ASSSGQNLNTEAF

j_call: TRBJ1-2
cdr3_length: 11
v_call: TRBV10-3
cdr3_aa: AIGERTGDGYT

j_call: TRBJ2-3
cdr3_length: 14
v_call: TRBV19
cdr3_aa: ASRRPGELRTDTQY

j_call: TRBJ2-1
cdr3_length: 10
v_call: TRBV2
cdr3_aa: ASSVGDRGRF

j_call: TRBJ1-1
cdr3_length: 11
v_call: TRBV19
cdr3_aa: ASSIGPRAEAF

j_call: TRBJ2-5
cdr3_length: 11
v_call: TRBV6-5
cdr3_aa: ASKPSGGETQY

j_call: TRBJ2-2
cdr3_length: 11
v_call: TRBV7-8
cdr3_aa: ASSLQGSGELF

j_call: TRBJ2-2
cdr3_length: 12
v_call: TRBV7-9
cdr3_aa: ASSSGQGAGELF

j_call: TRBJ1-6
cdr3_length: 15
v_call: TRBV7-8
cdr3_aa: ASSPRTGGSYNSPLH

j_call: TRBJ2-7
cdr3_length: 14
v_call: TRBV6-2/TRBV6-3
cdr3_aa: ASSTRGRGLSYEQY

j_call: TRBJ1-2
cdr3_length: 12
v_call: TRBV6-5
cdr3_aa: ASSFGGAPAGYT

j_call: TRBJ2-3
cdr3_length: 14
v_call: TRBV19
cdr3_aa: ASSIRGGLLPDTQY

j_call: TRBJ1-1
cdr3_length: 8
v_call: TRBV21-1
cdr3_aa: ASQNTEAF

j_call: TRBJ2-7
cdr3_length: 13
v_call: TRBV5-4
cdr3_aa: ASSLAGTGGYEQY

j_call: TRBJ1-2
cdr3_length: 13
v_call: TRBV5-1
cdr3_aa: ASSLGPGQLYGYT

j_call: TRBJ1-2
cdr3_length: 13
v_call: TRBV7-9
cdr3_aa: ASSFAGGKDYGYT

j_call: TRBJ1-1
cdr3_length: 14
v_call: TRBV27
cdr3_aa: ASSEQDRGRGTEAF

j_call: TRBJ1-6
cdr3_length: 13
v_call: TRBV6-5
cdr3_aa: ASSYRPRSNSPLH

j_call: TRBJ1-1
cdr3_length: 12
v_call: TRBV19
cdr3_aa: ASREGQMNTEAF

j_call: TRBJ1-1
cdr3_length: 16
v_call: TRBV14
cdr3_aa: ASSQILDRITLNTEAF

j_call: TRBJ2-1
cdr3_length: 14
v_call: TRBV6-1
cdr3_aa: ASSVRQGMEKNEQF

j_call: TRBJ1-1
cdr3_length: 12
v_call: TRBV7-9
cdr3_aa: ASSFFQGNTEAF

j_call: TRBJ2-4
cdr3_length: 11
v_call: TRBV29-1
cdr3_aa: SVAGRAKNIQY

j_call: TRBJ2-7
cdr3_length: 11
v_call: TRBV5-4
cdr3_aa: ASSLASSREQY

j_call: TRBJ1-2
cdr3_length: 11
v_call: TRBV15
cdr3_aa: ATSSVSVYGYT

j_call: TRBJ1-5
cdr3_length: 11
v_call: TRBV7-2
cdr3_aa: ASSPEEDQPQH

j_call: TRBJ1-1
cdr3_length: 11
v_call: TRBV12-3/TRBV12-4
cdr3_aa: ASTSMMGLEAF

j_call: TRBJ1-2
cdr3_length: 11
v_call: TRBV5-1
cdr3_aa: ASSLGGDSGYT

j_call: TRBJ2-2
cdr3_length: 14
v_call: TRBV3-1/TRBV3-2
cdr3_aa: ASSQAHPRDTGELF

j_call: TRBJ2-2
cdr3_length: 12
v_call: TRBV30
cdr3_aa: AWSPGVDTGELF

j_call: TRBJ1-6
cdr3_length: 13
v_call: TRBV10-3
cdr3_aa: AISATGSRDSPLH

j_call: TRBJ2-3
cdr3_length: 15
v_call: TRBV4-2
cdr3_aa: ASSQDERGPSTDTQY

j_call: TRBJ1-5
cdr3_length: 13
v_call: TRBV5-1
cdr3_aa: ASSLDVGGNQPQH

j_call: TRBJ2-7
cdr3_length: 11
v_call: TRBV7-2
cdr3_aa: ASSLGQGAVQY

j_call: TRBJ1-6
cdr3_length: 10
v_call: TRBV6-5
cdr3_aa: ASKQQNSPLH

j_call: TRBJ2-7
cdr3_length: 13
v_call: TRBV6-5
cdr3_aa: ASSLQDRGPYEQY